One TCR beta chain is described in this entry. Its specificity is unknown. This entry is derived from a study of T cell responses to AZD1222 COVID-19 vaccine. Findings and caveats of the study: Recipients of two AZD1222 doses showed rising Spike-specific TCR breadth and depth.

The table came from immunoSEQ multiplex PCR; TCRdb's copy has only in-frame clones and leaves some out. The data show approximately 130,000 clones, roughly 85% seen once. The trim removed 5 bases at V and 4 bases at J, leaving 9 bases unmatched. The germline CDR1 and CDR2 sequences are KGHSH and LQKENI. The CDR3 runs 15 residues. This specimen consisted of peripheral blood, obtained 28 days after the second dose of the MenACWY control vaccine. The chain links TRBV18 to TRBJ1-2, with 8 bases aligning to TRBD1. The source is an adult who received the MenACWY meningococcal vaccine as a control. The CDR3 region has the DNA TGTGCCAGCTCAACGGGACAGGCCAGGGGCTATGGCTACACCTTC. It encodes CASSTGQARGYGYTF.